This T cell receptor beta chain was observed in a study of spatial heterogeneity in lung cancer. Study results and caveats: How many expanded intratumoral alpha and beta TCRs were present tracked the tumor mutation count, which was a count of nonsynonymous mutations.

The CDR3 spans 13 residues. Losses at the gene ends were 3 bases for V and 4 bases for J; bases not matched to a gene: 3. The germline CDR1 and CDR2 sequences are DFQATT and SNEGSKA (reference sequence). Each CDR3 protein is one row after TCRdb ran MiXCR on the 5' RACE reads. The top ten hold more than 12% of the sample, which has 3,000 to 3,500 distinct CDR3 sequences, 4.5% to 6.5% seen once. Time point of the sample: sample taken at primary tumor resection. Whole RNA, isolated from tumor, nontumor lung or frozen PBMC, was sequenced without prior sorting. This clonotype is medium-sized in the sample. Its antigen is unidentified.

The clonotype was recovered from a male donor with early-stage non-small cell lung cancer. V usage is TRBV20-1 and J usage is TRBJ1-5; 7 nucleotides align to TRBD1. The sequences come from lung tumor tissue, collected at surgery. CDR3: CSASPGGNQPQHF. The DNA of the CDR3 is TGCAGTGCTAGCCCAGGGGGAAATCAGCCCCAGCATTTT.